These 2 T cell receptor beta chains share one sample of origin, sequenced in a study of blood T cell repertoires in COVID-19. The data were produced by immunoSEQ multiplex PCR, yet TCRdb's version contains in-frame clones alone and is incomplete. Altogether fewer than 300,000 clones are present, roughly 88% being singletons, with the ten largest covering 0.87%. Sequenced material: peripheral blood. These receptors originate from a human donor with COVID-19, enrolled during active disease. The donor label of this sample is uncertain.

The J gene is TRBJ2-1, the V gene TRBV30; 7 positions match TRBD2. The J segment lost 8 bases and the V segment lost 4 bases, leaving 11 bases of the junction unmatched. The CDR3 sequence is 14 residues long. Germline assignment: CDR1 GTSNPN and CDR2 SVGIG (reference sequence). The CDR3 spells CAWTRERGRDEQFF. The CDR3 DNA sequence: TGTGCCTGGACGCGGGAGCGGGGTAGGGATGAGCAGTTCTTC.

This clone was seen only once. The chain recombines TRBV10-3 with TRBJ2-5, with D hard to call. Looked up from germline, CDR1 is ENHRY and CDR2 is SYGVKD. The length of the CDR3 is 13 residues. The V gene lost 4 bases and the J gene lost 1 base, with 7 bases spanning the gap. This CDR3 is CAISGAVQETQYF. The CDR3, as DNA: TGTGCCATCAGTGGTGCGGTCCAAGAGACCCAGTACTTC.